A single sample gave rise to the 22 T cell receptor beta chains below, sequenced in a study of memory CD4+ T cells and cytomegalovirus serostatus. Single viable CD3+CD4+CD8-CD45RO+ cells were sorted as the memory CD4+ T cells. Only in-frame clones appear in the TCRdb table, and some are missing; sequencing was by immunoSEQ multiplex PCR. Among roughly 86,000 clones, 75% to 85% were seen once, and the ten largest hold 3.6%. The sample taken for sequencing was memory CD4+ T cells from blood. Receptors originate from an adult in good health and CMV-seropositive.

The chain recombines TRBV7-3 with TRBJ1-1, with D perhaps TRBD1 (5 bases). The V gene lost 4 bases and the J gene lost 1 base, with 7 bases spanning the gap. This CDR3 is built from 13 residues. Germline V gene data show CDR1 as SGHTA and CDR2 as FQGTGA. The chain's CDR3 is CASSSQGNTEAFF. Written as DNA, the CDR3 is TGTGCCAGCAGCTCCCAGGGGAACACTGAAGCTTTCTTT. The variable domain in full, completed from reference TRBV7-3 and TRBJ1-1, reads GAGVSQTPSNKVTEKGKYVELRCDPISGHTALYWYRQSLGQGPEFLIYFQGTGAADDSGLPNDRFFAVRPEGSVSTLKIQRTERGDSAVYLCASSSQGNTEAFFGQGTRLTVV.

The chain combines TRBV6-5 with TRBJ1-4; D ambiguous. The V end lost 6 bases, the J end lost 5 bases, and 4 bases lay between the germline ends. Germline CDR1 reads MNHEY; CDR2 reads SVGAGI. This CDR3 contains 11 residues. The CDR3 loop reads CASRKNEKLFF. DNA of the CDR3: TGTGCCAGCAGGAAGAATGAAAAACTGTTTTTT.

The J gene is TRBJ2-5, the V gene TRBV28; the match to TRBD1 covers 8 bases. J was trimmed by 1 base and V by 6 bases; bases with no gene match: 7. CDR3 length: 15 residues. Looked up from germline, CDR1 is MDHEN and CDR2 is SYDVKM. The CDR3 here is CASSPGTGVQETQYF. In nucleotides, the CDR3 is TGTGCCAGCAGCCCCGGGACAGGAGTCCAAGAGACCCAGTACTTC. The full variable domain, its missing parts supplied by reference TRBV28 and TRBJ2-5, is DVKVTQSSRYLVKRTGEKVFLECVQDMDHENMFWYRQDPGLGLRLIYFSYDVKMKEKGDIPEGYSVSREKKERFSLILESASTNQTSMYLCASSPGTGVQETQYFGPGTRLLVL.

The chain links TRBV7-2 to TRBJ2-3, with D unclear. Germline V lookup: CDR1 SGHTA, CDR2 FQGNSA. Trimming cost V 5 bases and J 6 bases, with 12 bases left between them. The CDR3 runs 13 residues. The CDR3 bases are TGTGCCAGCAGCCCCCATGAAGGGGATACGCAGTATTTT. Its translation: CASSPHEGDTQYF.

The gene calls are TRBV29-1 and TRBJ2-3; either TRBD1 or TRBD2 may fit D (5 bases each). The CDR3 totals 13 residues. Germline CDR1 and CDR2: SQVTM and ANQGSEA. Trimming stripped 6 bases from V and 6 bases from J, with 16 bases between. The CDR3 region is CSVRGQERDTQYF. DNA for the CDR3: TGCAGCGTCCGGGGCCAGGAACGGGATACGCAGTATTTT.

Details on this clone: One junction end does not reproduce the germline sequence, and a read error may be involved. This chain joins TRBV7-7 and TRBJ2-2; D not resolved. The CDR3 loop spans 13 amino acids. Looked up from germline, CDR1 is SSHAT and CDR2 is FNYEAQ (reference sequence). CDR3 region: CASSPRTEGELFF. CDR3 DNA sequence: TGTGCTAGCAGCCCTCGGACGGAAGGGGAGCTGTTTTTT.

The chain is built from TRBV6-6 and TRBJ2-7, with 7 bases lining up with TRBD2. Germline CDR1 and CDR2: MNHNY and SVGAGI (reference sequence). With 4 bases clipped from V and 0 bases from J, the junction kept 3 bases outside the gene matches. CDR3 length equals 14 residues. The CDR3: CASSSWGGSYEQYF. The CDR3, as DNA: TGTGCCAGCAGTTCCTGGGGGGGCTCCTACGAGCAGTACTTC.

The V gene is TRBV5-1, the J gene TRBJ2-7, with 9 bases matching TRBD1. The CDR3 has 14 amino acids. The germline gives CDR1 SGHRS, CDR2 YFSETQ. The J segment lost 6 bases and the V segment lost 6 bases, leaving 10 bases of the junction unmatched. The CDR3 sequence is CASNPGQGFSEQYF. CDR3 nucleotides: TGCGCCAGCAACCCGGGACAGGGTTTCTCCGAGCAGTACTTC.

In its sample, this clone was seen once. This chain uses TRBV7-2 with TRBJ2-3; the D gene is possibly TRBD2 (6 bases). From germline, CDR1 is SGHTA and CDR2 FQGNSA. Trimming left V 5 bases short and J 3 bases short, with 21 bases between. This CDR3 contains 17 residues. DNA for the CDR3: TGTGCCAGCAGCGACCCCCGAAGGGGCCGGGAGACAGATACGCAGTATTTT. Protein sequence: CASSDPRRGRETDTQYF.

This chain connects TRBV7-9 to TRBJ2-5; D remains ambiguous. The V gene lost 5 bases and the J gene lost 4 bases, with 2 bases spanning the gap. CDR3 length equals 10 residues. Germline CDR1 reads SEHNR; CDR2 reads FQNEAQ (reference sequence). The CDR3 sequence is CASSVETQYF. In DNA, the CDR3 is TGTGCCAGCAGCGTAGAGACCCAGTACTTC. Supplemented by reference TRBV7-9 and TRBJ2-5, the full variable domain reads DTGVSQNPRHKITKRGQNVTFRCDPISEHNRLYWYRQTLGQGPEFLTYFQNEAQLEKSRLLSDRFSAERPKGSFSTLEIQRTEQGDSAMYLCASSVETQYFGPGTRLLVL.

The rearrangement links TRBV5-5 to TRBJ1-5; the D is unclear. V dropped 2 bases and J dropped 0 bases, with 9 bases sitting between them. The CDR3 extends over 15 amino acids. Germline V gene data show CDR1 as SGHKS and CDR2 as YYEKEE (reference sequence). The CDR3 loop is CASSLTVDSNQPQHF. CDR3 DNA sequence: TGTGCCAGCAGCTTAACAGTAGATAGCAATCAGCCCCAGCATTTT.

The chain uses TRBV9 and TRBJ2-3; 10 nucleotides line up with TRBD2. V lost 2 bases, J lost 3 bases, and 9 bases stayed unmatched. The length of the CDR3 is 17 residues. Germline loops: CDR1 SGDLS, CDR2 YYNGEE. For the CDR3, the DNA is TGTGCCAGCAGCGTTAGGACTAGCGGCCTGGGGACAGATACGCAGTATTTT. It is translated as CASSVRTSGLGTDTQYF.

This clone was counted once. The genes are TRBV18 and TRBJ1-1; 9 bases agree with TRBD1. CDR3 size: 16 residues. From germline, CDR1 is KGHSH and CDR2 LQKENI. Trimming removed 4 bases from V and 0 bases from J; junction bases left unmatched: 6. The CDR3 region is CASSLGTGRVNTEAFF. The CDR3 bases are TGTGCCAGCTCACTAGGGACAGGGCGGGTGAACACTGAAGCTTTCTTT. The variable domain in full, with the rest retrieved from reference TRBV18 and TRBJ1-1, is NAGVMQNPRHLVRRRGQEARLRCSPMKGHSHVYWYRQLPEEGLKFMVYLQKENIIDESGMPKERFSAEFPKEGPSILRIQQVVRGDSAAYFCASSLGTGRVNTEAFFGQGTRLTVV.

This chain links TRBV6-5 with TRBJ1-5; tentative D call: TRBD1 (6 bases). The V end was cut by 4 bases, the J end by 4 bases, with 11 bases between. CDR1 is MNHEY and CDR2 is SVGAGI in the germline V gene. The CDR3 runs 14 residues. As DNA, the CDR3 is TGTGCCAGCAGTTTGACAGGCACGAATCAGCCCCAGCATTTT. The encoded protein is CASSLTGTNQPQHF.

This rearrangement joins TRBV6-1 to TRBJ2-3; no reliable D call. V was clipped by 2 bases and J by 7 bases, with 1 base between them. The CDR3 length is 10 residues. The germline gives CDR1 MNHNS, CDR2 SASEGT. The CDR3 nucleotides are TGTGCCAGCAGTGAATATACGCAGTATTTT. It yields the protein CASSEYTQYF.

In its sample, this clone was seen once. The chain couples TRBV7-2 to TRBJ2-2; 7 bases align to TRBD2. V gave up 5 bases and J gave up 2 bases; unmatched junction bases: 5. Germline CDR1 reads SGHTA; CDR2 reads FQGNSA. The CDR3 consists of 15 residues. CDR3 loop: CASSPWGGNTGELFF. In DNA form, the CDR3 reads TGTGCCAGCAGCCCTTGGGGGGGAAACACCGGGGAGCTGTTTTTT.

V usage is TRBV9 and J usage is TRBJ2-5; 8 bases match TRBD2. The ends lost 0 bases at V and 5 bases at J; junction bases unmatched: 9. The V gene's germline CDR1 is SGDLS and CDR2 YYNGEE. CDR3 length equals 16 residues. The CDR3, as DNA: TGTGCCAGCAGCGTAGCTACGGGGGGGGGACACGAGACCCAGTACTTC. Protein: CASSVATGGGHETQYF.

The chain has TRBV6-5 and TRBJ1-1; D is possibly TRBD1 (5 bases). The CDR3 extends over 12 amino acids. CDR1 and CDR2 (germline): MNHEY, SVGAGI. The V gene lost 7 bases and the J gene lost 4 bases, with 10 bases spanning the gap. CDR3 residues: CASMGRGTEAFF. CDR3 nucleotides: TGTGCCAGCATGGGGCGAGGCACTGAAGCTTTCTTT.

The rearrangement links TRBV6-4 to TRBJ2-2; D may be TRBD2 (5 bases). V was cut by 4 bases and J by 0 bases, with 9 bases left in between. CDR1 MRHNA and CDR2 SNTAGT come from the germline V gene. The CDR3 contains 15 residues. CDR3 DNA sequence: TGTGCCAGCAGTGTGGAGGTTTCGAACACCGGGGAGCTGTTTTTT. Translating gives CASSVEVSNTGELFF.

The chain links TRBV5-6 to TRBJ2-7; tentative D call: TRBD1 (5 bases). V was pared by 3 bases and J by 7 bases, with 20 bases between. From germline, CDR1 is SGHDT and CDR2 YYEEEE. CDR3 length equals 15 residues. DNA of the CDR3: TGTGCCAGCAGCTGGACGAGAAGGGGTTTGGGGGAGCAGTACTTC. Its protein product is CASSWTRRGLGEQYF.

This rearrangement joins TRBV6-1 to TRBJ1-4; D call uncertain. CDR3 size: 16 residues. Trimming shortened V by 4 bases and J by 0 bases, and 12 bases separated the two germline ends. Germline CDR1 and CDR2: MNHNS and SASEGT. The CDR3 DNA follows: TGTGCCAGCAGTGTGAACCCCGTTGCAACTAATGAAAAACTGTTTTTT. It yields the protein CASSVNPVATNEKLFF.

This chain joins TRBV28 and TRBJ1-1, with D unclear. CDR1 and CDR2 from the germline V gene are MDHEN and SYDVKM. V dropped 4 bases and J dropped 3 bases, with 12 bases sitting between them. There are 14 residues in the CDR3. The CDR3 DNA is TGTGCCAGCAGTTCCGCGCAGGTGGACACTGAAGCTTTCTTT. It codes for CASSSAQVDTEAFF.